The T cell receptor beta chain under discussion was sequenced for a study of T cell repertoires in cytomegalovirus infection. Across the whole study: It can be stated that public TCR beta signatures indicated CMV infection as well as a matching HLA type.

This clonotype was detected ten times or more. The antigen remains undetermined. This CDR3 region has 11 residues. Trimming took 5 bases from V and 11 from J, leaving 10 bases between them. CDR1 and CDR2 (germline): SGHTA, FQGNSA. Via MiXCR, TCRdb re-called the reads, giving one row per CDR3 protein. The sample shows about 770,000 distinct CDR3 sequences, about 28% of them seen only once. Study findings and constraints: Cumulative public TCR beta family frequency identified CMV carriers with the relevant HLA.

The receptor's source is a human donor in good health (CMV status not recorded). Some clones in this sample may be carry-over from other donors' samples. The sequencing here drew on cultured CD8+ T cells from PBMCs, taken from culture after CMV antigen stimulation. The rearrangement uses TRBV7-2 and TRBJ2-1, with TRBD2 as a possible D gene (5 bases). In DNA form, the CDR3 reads TGTGCCAGCAGCCTAGACTACCAGCAGTTCTTC. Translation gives CASSLDYQQFF.